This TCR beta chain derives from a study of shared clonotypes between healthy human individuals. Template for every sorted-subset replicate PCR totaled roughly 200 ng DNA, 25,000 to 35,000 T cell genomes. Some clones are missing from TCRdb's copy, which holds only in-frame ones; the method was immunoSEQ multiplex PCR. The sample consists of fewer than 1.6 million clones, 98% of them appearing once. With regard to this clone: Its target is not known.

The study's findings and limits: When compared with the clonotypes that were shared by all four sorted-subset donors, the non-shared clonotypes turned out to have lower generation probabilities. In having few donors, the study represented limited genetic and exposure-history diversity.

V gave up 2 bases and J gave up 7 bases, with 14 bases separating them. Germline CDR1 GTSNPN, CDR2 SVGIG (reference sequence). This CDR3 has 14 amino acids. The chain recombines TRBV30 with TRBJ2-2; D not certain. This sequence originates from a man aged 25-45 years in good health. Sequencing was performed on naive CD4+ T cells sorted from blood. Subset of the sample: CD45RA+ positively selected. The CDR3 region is CAWSTMATVGELFF. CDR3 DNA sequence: TGTGCCTGGAGTACAATGGCTACGGTCGGGGAGCTGTTTTTT.